A selection of T cell receptor beta chains follows, all from one sample in a study of post-analysis software for immune sequencing data. TCRdb reanalysed the PCR reads using MiXCR and keeps one entry per CDR3 protein. The repertoire has hundreds of thousands of distinct CDR3 sequences, around 47% of them found once; the top ten carry under 2%. The sequencing input was blood. The receptor source for this set is a girl aged 5 to 17 with multiple sclerosis. Both conserved end residues are part of each CDR3. The order of the fields is J gene, CDR3 length, clone size, V gene, D gene, CDR3 DNA, CDR3 protein. The D gene is left open where the match is weak. The size of a clone is reported for some rows only, either as once, few or many, or as a class for expanded clones.

J: TRBJ2-5; length: 15; size: -; V: TRBV6-5; D: -; DNA: TGTGCCAGCAGTTACGGCAGGGGTTCAGGGGAGACCCAGTACTTC; CDR3: CASSYGRGSGETQYF
J: TRBJ2-1; length: 14; size: -; V: TRBV24-1; D: -; DNA: TGTGCCACCAGTGAACCGACAAGGGGCAATGAGCAGTTCTTC; CDR3: CATSEPTRGNEQFF
J: TRBJ2-3; length: 15; size: few; V: TRBV4-1; D: -; DNA: TGCGCCAGCAGCTCCCTAGCATCAAGCACAGATACGCAGTATTTT; CDR3: CASSSLASSTDTQYF
J: TRBJ2-7; length: 16; size: -; V: TRBV9; D: TRBD1; DNA: TGTGCCAGCAGCGTAGATGGGACAGGGAGTTACTACGAGCAGTACTTC; CDR3: CASSVDGTGSYYEQYF
J: TRBJ1-1; length: 14; size: once; V: TRBV12-3/TRBV12-4; D: -; DNA: TGTGCCAGCAGTTACGACCAAGATAGCGCTGAAGCTTTCTTT; CDR3: CASSYDQDSAEAFF
J: TRBJ2-5; length: 15; size: -; V: TRBV20-1; D: -; DNA: TGCAGTGCTTTACTGGGGGGCTCGTACCAAGAGACCCAGTACTTC; CDR3: CSALLGGSYQETQYF
J: TRBJ2-7; length: 15; size: few; V: TRBV15; D: -; DNA: TGTGCCACCAGCGGTCGGCCGGGGGTCTCCTACGAGCAGTACTTC; CDR3: CATSGRPGVSYEQYF
J: TRBJ2-5; length: 15; size: -; V: TRBV7-2; D: TRBD2; DNA: TGTGCCAGCAGCTTAACTAGCGGGGCTCAAGAGACCCAGTACTTC; CDR3: CASSLTSGAQETQYF
J: TRBJ2-1; length: 17; size: few; V: TRBV4-1; D: TRBD1; DNA: TGCGCCAGCAGCTCCCAAAAGCTCCCGGGACAGGGGTATGAGCAGTTCTTC; CDR3: CASSSQKLPGQGYEQFF
J: TRBJ2-1; length: 15; size: -; V: TRBV11-2; D: -; DNA: TGTGCCAGCAGCCCAAAGCTGCGGGATCCCAATGAGCAGTTCTTC; CDR3: CASSPKLRDPNEQFF
J: TRBJ1-2; length: 14; size: -; V: TRBV6-1; D: TRBD1; DNA: TGTGCCAGCACCGGCGGACAGGGGACCTATGGCTACACCTTC; CDR3: CASTGGQGTYGYTF
J: TRBJ1-1; length: 16; size: -; V: TRBV4-1; D: -; DNA: TGCGCCAGCAGCCAAGAGCGATTGTACATGAACACTGAAGCTTTCTTT; CDR3: CASSQERLYMNTEAFF
J: TRBJ2-5; length: 16; size: -; V: TRBV6-5; D: -; DNA: TGTGCCAGCAGTTACTCTAGTATTGGCGCTGGAGAGACCCAGTACTTC; CDR3: CASSYSSIGAGETQYF
J: TRBJ1-5; length: 14; size: -; V: TRBV29-1; D: -; DNA: TGCAGCGTCAAGGACTGGGATAGCAATCAGCCCCAGCATTTT; CDR3: CSVKDWDSNQPQHF
J: TRBJ1-1; length: 12; size: few; V: TRBV3-1; D: -; DNA: TGTGCCAGCAGCCAAGTCGTCACTGAAGCTTTCTTT; CDR3: CASSQVVTEAFF
J: TRBJ1-1; length: 12; size: -; V: TRBV20-1; D: -; DNA: TGCAGTGCTAGTCAGATGAACACTGAAGCTTTCTTT; CDR3: CSASQMNTEAFF
J: TRBJ2-5; length: 15; size: few; V: TRBV29-1; D: TRBD2; DNA: TGCAGCGTTGCCCTAGCGGGGGGCATACAAGAGACCCAGTACTTC; CDR3: CSVALAGGIQETQYF
J: TRBJ2-1; length: 15; size: -; V: TRBV3-1; D: -; DNA: TGTGCCAGCAGCCAAGCGGGACCCCTCGAGAATGAGCAGTTCTTC; CDR3: CASSQAGPLENEQFF
J: TRBJ2-3; length: 14; size: -; V: TRBV3-1; D: -; DNA: TGTGCCAGCAGCCAAGTTTGGGGCACAGATACGCAGTATTTT; CDR3: CASSQVWGTDTQYF
J: TRBJ2-4; length: 17; size: -; V: TRBV7-2; D: -; DNA: TGTGCCAGCAGCTTAGCTCCCGGCTCACTAGCCAAAAACATTCAGTACTTC; CDR3: CASSLAPGSLAKNIQYF
J: TRBJ2-1; length: 13; size: few; V: TRBV11-3; D: -; DNA: TGTGCCAGCAGCGGTAGTATTAACAATGAGCAGTTCTTC; CDR3: CASSGSINNEQFF
J: TRBJ2-2; length: 16; size: few; V: TRBV2; D: TRBD1; DNA: TGTGCCAGCAGTTACATCGGGACAGGGAACACCGGGGAGCTGTTTTTT; CDR3: CASSYIGTGNTGELFF
J: TRBJ2-7; length: 19; size: -; V: TRBV5-1; D: -; DNA: TGCGCCAGCAGCTTCCAACCAATCATACAGGGAATCCAGGCCTACGAGCAGTACTTC; CDR3: CASSFQPIIQGIQAYEQYF
J: TRBJ2-1; length: 14; size: once; V: TRBV5-1; D: -; DNA: TGCGCCAGCAGTTTGGCAATCGGGGATAATGAGCAGTTCTTC; CDR3: CASSLAIGDNEQFF
J: TRBJ1-6; length: 14; size: few; V: TRBV5-1; D: TRBD1; DNA: TGCGCCAGCAGGTTCGACAGGGGGAATTCACCCCTCCACTTT; CDR3: CASRFDRGNSPLHF
J: TRBJ2-5; length: 14; size: -; V: TRBV7-9; D: TRBD1; DNA: TGTGCCAGCAGCCGGGACAGGGGGTATGGGGTCCAGTACTTC; CDR3: CASSRDRGYGVQYF
J: TRBJ2-3; length: 14; size: few; V: TRBV12-3/TRBV12-4; D: TRBD1; DNA: TGTGCCAGCAGCTCACAGGGGGTCTCAGATACGCAGTATTTT; CDR3: CASSSQGVSDTQYF
J: TRBJ2-1; length: 11; size: few; V: TRBV10-3; D: TRBD1; DNA: TGTGCCATTAGACAGGGAGCTGAGCAGTTCTTC; CDR3: CAIRQGAEQFF
J: TRBJ2-2; length: 13; size: few; V: TRBV7-7; D: -; DNA: TGTGCCAGCAGCTTGGGTAACGCCGGGGAGCTGTTTTTT; CDR3: CASSLGNAGELFF
J: TRBJ2-5; length: 13; size: once; V: TRBV20-1; D: TRBD1; DNA: TGCAGTGCTCCCCGACAGGGGTGGGAGACCCAGTACTTC; CDR3: CSAPRQGWETQYF
J: TRBJ2-1; length: 13; size: few; V: TRBV10-2; D: -; DNA: TGCGCCAGCAGGAACGCTGTAGCAAATGAGCAGTTCTTC; CDR3: CASRNAVANEQFF
J: TRBJ2-7; length: 12; size: -; V: TRBV2; D: -; DNA: TGTGCCAGCAGTGGAGAGGGCCACGAGCAGTACTTC; CDR3: CASSGEGHEQYF
J: TRBJ1-1; length: 14; size: -; V: TRBV20-1; D: -; DNA: TGCAGTGCTTCCCCCGGCGGGTCGAACACTGAAGCTTTCTTT; CDR3: CSASPGGSNTEAFF
J: TRBJ2-7; length: 11; size: -; V: TRBV27; D: TRBD1; DNA: TGTGTGACAGGGCTTGGGTACGAGCAGTACTTC; CDR3: CVTGLGYEQYF
J: TRBJ2-1; length: 15; size: few; V: TRBV29-1; D: -; DNA: TGCAGCGTTGTCGGGAGCGACGGGAGTGAGTTTGAGCAGTTCTTC; CDR3: CSVVGSDGSEFEQFF
J: TRBJ2-1; length: 15; size: -; V: TRBV5-1; D: TRBD1; DNA: TGCGCCAGCAGCTTGGGGGGACAGGGTCGCAATGAGCAGTTCTTC; CDR3: CASSLGGQGRNEQFF
J: TRBJ1-1; length: 16; size: -; V: TRBV2; D: TRBD1; DNA: TGTGCCAGCAGGAAACGGACAGGCCCCATGAACACTGAAGCTTTCTTT; CDR3: CASRKRTGPMNTEAFF
J: TRBJ2-7; length: 14; size: -; V: TRBV10-3; D: -; DNA: TGTGCCGTCAGTGAGGGGCAGGGAGGATACGAGCAGTACTTC; CDR3: CAVSEGQGGYEQYF
J: TRBJ1-6; length: 14; size: -; V: TRBV5-1; D: -; DNA: TGCGCCAGCAGCTTGGACGAGGGGAATTCACCCCTCCACTTT; CDR3: CASSLDEGNSPLHF
J: TRBJ2-1; length: 14; size: -; V: TRBV3-1; D: -; DNA: TGCGCCAGCAGCCAAGATTGGCCCCTGACCGAGCAGTTCTTC; CDR3: CASSQDWPLTEQFF
J: TRBJ2-1; length: 19; size: -; V: TRBV7-9; D: TRBD2; DNA: TGTGCCAGCAGCTCGTCACTAGCGGTCATTAGGGGCTCCTACAATGAGCAGTTCTTC; CDR3: CASSSSLAVIRGSYNEQFF
J: TRBJ2-3; length: 13; size: -; V: TRBV20-1; D: -; DNA: TGCAGTGCTCACTCACAGGTCACAGATACGCAGTATTTT; CDR3: CSAHSQVTDTQYF
J: TRBJ2-5; length: 13; size: -; V: TRBV2; D: -; DNA: TGTGCCAGCGGCTCGACGAACGGAGAGACCCAGTACTTC; CDR3: CASGSTNGETQYF
J: TRBJ2-5; length: 12; size: -; V: TRBV12-3/TRBV12-4; D: -; DNA: TGTGCCAGCAGTCCCCGCCAAGAGACCCAGTACTTC; CDR3: CASSPRQETQYF